This T cell receptor (beta chain) was documented in a study of blood T cell repertoires in COVID-19. Study-wide background: COVID-19 samples collected from the United States, Italy and Spain covered acute and convalescent phases.

Data came from immunoSEQ multiplex PCR; TCRdb stores just in-frame clones and leaves some out. The sample consists of some 66,000 clones, roughly nine tenths of them appearing once. V was shortened by 2 bases and J by 5 bases, with 18 bases between the two germline ends. CDR3 length equals 16 residues. CDR1 is LNHDA and CDR2 is SQIVND in the germline V gene (reference sequence). The source material was peripheral blood. This chain uses TRBV19 with TRBJ1-2; D possibly corresponds to TRBD1 (5 bases). This clonotype was obtained from a human donor in a cohort sampled during active COVID-19. The CDR3 sequence is CASSIRQGTEKYGYTF. CDR3 DNA: TGTGCCAGTAGTATAAGGCAGGGCACTGAGAAATATGGCTACACCTTC.